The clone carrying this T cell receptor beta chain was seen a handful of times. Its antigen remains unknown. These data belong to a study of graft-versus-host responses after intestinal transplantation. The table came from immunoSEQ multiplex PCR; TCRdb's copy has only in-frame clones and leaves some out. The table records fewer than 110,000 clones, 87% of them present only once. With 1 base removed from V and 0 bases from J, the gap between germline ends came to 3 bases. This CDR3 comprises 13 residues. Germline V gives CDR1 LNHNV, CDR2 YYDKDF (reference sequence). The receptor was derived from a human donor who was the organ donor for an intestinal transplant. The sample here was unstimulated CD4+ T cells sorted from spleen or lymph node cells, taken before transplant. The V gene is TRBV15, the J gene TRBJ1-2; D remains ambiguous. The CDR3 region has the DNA TGTGCCACCAGCAGAGGGTCTAACTATGGCTACACCTTC. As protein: CATSRGSNYGYTF.